One and the same sample provided the 27 T cell receptor beta chains below, sequenced in a study of Ad26.COV2.S vaccination and SARS-CoV-2 variants. Repertoires were generated with immunoSEQ multiplex PCR, while TCRdb's copy carries only in-frame clones and drops some. The sample holds fewer than 100,000 clones, approximately 86% seen once. The specimen was peripheral blood, collected after recovery from COVID-19. The receptors were gathered from a human donor who had recovered from COVID-19.

This clone has a handful of counts. V is TRBV28 and J is TRBJ2-7, with a possible D match to TRBD2 (5 bases). Germline-derived CDR1 and CDR2 are MDHEN and SYDVKM. The CDR3 spans 15 residues. The V end was cut by 5 bases, the J end by 3 bases, with 17 bases between. CDR3 region: CASSIDNLGIYEQYF. For the CDR3, the DNA is TGTGCCAGCAGTATCGATAATCTCGGGATCTACGAGCAGTACTTC.

The chain couples TRBV14 to TRBJ2-5, with TRBD2 matching 9 bases. Germline-derived CDR1 and CDR2 are SGHDN and FVKESK. V gave up 8 bases and J gave up 5 bases; unmatched junction bases: 12. The CDR3 is 15 amino acids. CDR3 in DNA: TGTGCCAGCCAGTCCGGGACTAGCTCCGCGGAGACCCAGTACTTC. Translated: CASQSGTSSAETQYF.

The CDR3 reads CASSLSQRRSGYTF. In nucleotides, the CDR3 is TGTGCCAGCAGTTTAAGTCAGAGAAGGTCTGGCTACACCTTC. This chain uses TRBV28 with TRBJ1-2, with D unclear. CDR3 length equals 14 residues. Germline V CDR1 and CDR2: MDHEN, SYDVKM. The V end lost 2 bases, the J end lost 7 bases, and 14 bases lay between the germline ends.

The chain recombines TRBV18 with TRBJ1-5; 10 nucleotides match TRBD1. Per germline, CDR1 KGHSH and CDR2 LQKENI. V dropped 2 bases and J dropped 5; count of bases not matched to a gene: 3. The CDR3 totals 15 residues. The CDR3 spells CASSPGTGVYQPQHF. The CDR3 bases are TGTGCCAGCTCACCAGGGACAGGGGTATATCAGCCCCAGCATTTT.

This clone has a handful of counts. The chain's CDR3 is CASSISVYGYTF. In DNA, the CDR3 is TGTGCCAGTAGTATATCAGTATATGGCTACACCTTC. The gene calls are TRBV19 and TRBJ1-2; D unresolved. Looked up from germline, CDR1 is LNHDA and CDR2 is SQIVND (reference sequence). Trimming removed 2 bases from V and 5 bases from J, with 6 bases in between. The CDR3 spans 12 residues. The full variable domain, rest sourced from reference TRBV19 and TRBJ1-2, is DGGITQSPKYLFRKEGQNVTLSCEQNLNHDAMYWYRQDPGQGLRLIYYSQIVNDFQKGDIAEGYSVSREKKESFPLTVTSAQKNPTAFYLCASSISVYGYTFGSGTRLTVV.

In this sample, this clone turned up once. The chain employs TRBV2 and TRBJ1-1, with D possibly being TRBD1 (6 bases). The CDR3 has 13 amino acids. The germline V and J ends were trimmed by 6 bases and 0 bases, with 8 bases remaining between them. The germline V gene has CDR1 SNHLY and CDR2 FYNNEI. CDR3 sequence: CASRGTLNTEAFF. The DNA for the CDR3 is TGTGCCAGCAGGGGGACACTGAACACTGAAGCTTTCTTT.

J is TRBJ2-7 and V is TRBV11-3; D remains unclear. Germline CDR1 and CDR2: SGHNT and YENEEA. The CDR3 length is 15 residues. V lost 5 bases, J lost 3 bases, and 17 bases lay in between. CDR3 DNA: TGTGCCAGCAGCCCAGCCCCCGGACGGATCTACGAGCAGTACTTC. It is translated as CASSPAPGRIYEQYF.

V usage is TRBV27 and J usage is TRBJ2-3; 13 nucleotides line up with TRBD2. Germline assignment: CDR1 MNHEY and CDR2 SMNVEV (reference sequence). This CDR3 is 14 amino acids long. The junction had 6 bases not matched to a gene; V was cut back by 6 bases and J by 9 bases. As DNA, the CDR3 is TGTGCCAGCAGCCAGATACTAGCGGGAGGGACGCAGTATTTT. Protein: CASSQILAGGTQYF.

This clone has just one count. This sequence joins TRBV12-3 or TRBV12-4 and TRBJ1-1, with D perhaps matching TRBD1 (5 bases). CDR3 length: 12 amino acids. Trimming left V 1 base short and J 8 bases short, with 8 bases between. CDR3 bases: TGTGCCAGCAGTTTAGGGGGGAGGGAAGCTTTCTTT. Translation gives CASSLGGREAFF.

V is TRBV7-9 and J is TRBJ1-5, with TRBD1 identical over 9 bases. The germline V gene encodes CDR1 SEHNR and CDR2 FQNEAQ (reference sequence). J lost 6 bases, V lost 5 bases, and 8 bases had no gene match. There are 15 residues in the CDR3. CDR3 bases: TGTGCCAGCAGCCCGGGACAGGGACAGGGTCAGCCCCAGCATTTT. Amino acid sequence: CASSPGQGQGQPQHF.

Only a few counts were recorded for this clone. This rearrangement joins TRBV28 to TRBJ1-5; no firm D call. V was cut by 6 bases and J by 6 bases, with 15 bases left in between. Germline values: CDR1 MDHEN, CDR2 SYDVKM. The CDR3 spans 14 residues. The CDR3 region is CASRTGTRVQPQHF. In DNA form, the CDR3 reads TGTGCCAGCAGAACGGGTACGAGGGTTCAGCCCCAGCATTTT. Full variable domain (rest looked up from reference TRBV28 and TRBJ1-5): DVKVTQSSRYLVKRTGEKVFLECVQDMDHENMFWYRQDPGLGLRLIYFSYDVKMKEKGDIPEGYSVSREKKERFSLILESASTNQTSMYLCASRTGTRVQPQHFGDGTRLSIL.

The gene calls are TRBV19 and TRBJ1-6, with D maybe TRBD1 (6 bases). This CDR3 is built from 14 residues. V was pared by 6 bases and J by 10 bases, with 16 bases between. In germline, CDR1 is LNHDA, CDR2 SQIVND (reference sequence). CDR3 DNA: TGTGCCAGTAGCGACACAGGGAGGTTGTCACCCCTCCACTTT. This sequence encodes CASSDTGRLSPLHF. Full variable domain (missing parts from reference TRBV19 and TRBJ1-6): DGGITQSPKYLFRKEGQNVTLSCEQNLNHDAMYWYRQDPGQGLRLIYYSQIVNDFQKGDIAEGYSVSREKKESFPLTVTSAQKNPTAFYLCASSDTGRLSPLHFGNGTRLTVT.

J is TRBJ2-1 and V is TRBV14; D unclear. CDR1 is SGHDN, CDR2 FVKESK, per germline. There are 16 residues in the CDR3. Trimming took off 1 base at V and 6 bases at J, with 16 bases between the two ends. CDR3 sequence (DNA): TGTGCCAGCAGCCAAGGTCTGGGGTCCGGCTCCAATGAGCAGTTCTTC. Protein product: CASSQGLGSGSNEQFF. Full variable domain (remainder filled in from reference TRBV14 and TRBJ2-1): EAGVTQFPSHSVIEKGQTVTLRCDPISGHDNLYWYRRVMGKEIKFLLHFVKESKQDESGMPNNRFLAERTGGTYSTLKVQPAELEDSGVYFCASSQGLGSGSNEQFFGPGTRLTVL.

The gene calls are TRBV28 and TRBJ2-1, with D possibly called TRBD1 or TRBD2 (5 bases each). V was pared by 6 bases and J by 3 bases, with 15 bases between. Germline V gives CDR1 MDHEN, CDR2 SYDVKM. The CDR3 contains 15 residues. The CDR3 loop is CASRLPGTNYNEQFF. Here the CDR3 DNA reads TGTGCCAGCAGATTACCCGGGACCAACTACAATGAGCAGTTCTTC.

The J gene is TRBJ1-2, the V gene TRBV12-3 or TRBV12-4, with unresolved D. CDR3 length: 10 amino acids. Trimming took off 0 bases at V and 8 bases at J, with 1 base between the two ends. This CDR3 reads CASSLAGYTF. The CDR3, as DNA: TGTGCCAGCAGTTTAGCAGGCTACACCTTC.

A single count supports this clone. In nucleotides, the CDR3 is TGTGCCAGTAGTATTAAGGGGGGGCATGAAAAACTGTTTTTT. Translated: CASSIKGGHEKLFF. The chain has TRBV19 and TRBJ1-4; tentatively, D is TRBD1 (6 bases). Trimming removed 3 bases at V and 6 bases at J, with 11 bases between. The germline V gene has CDR1 LNHDA and CDR2 SQIVND (reference sequence). The CDR3 loop spans 14 amino acids.

This chain's CDR3 is CASSIRRGAYEQYF. CDR3 in DNA: TGTGCCAGTAGTATACGGCGAGGAGCCTACGAGCAGTACTTC. The V and J genes are TRBV19 and TRBJ2-7; no clear D. This CDR3 is 14 amino acids long. The V and J ends lost 2 bases and 2 bases respectively, with 10 bases between them. CDR1 LNHDA and CDR2 SQIVND come from the germline V gene (reference sequence).

The chain has TRBV6-2 or TRBV6-3 and TRBJ1-1, with D unresolved. The CDR3 contains 14 residues. V lost 2 bases and J lost 5, with 12 bases in between. Germline V gives CDR1 MNHEY, CDR2 SVGEGT. CDR3: CASSYRLGWTEAFF. CDR3 nucleotide sequence: TGTGCCAGCAGTTACCGGTTAGGGTGGACTGAAGCTTTCTTT.

In its sample, this clone was seen many times. The rearrangement links TRBV5-4 to TRBJ2-4; 7 bases map to TRBD2. This CDR3 is built from 16 residues. CDR1 is SGHNT and CDR2 is YYREEE in the germline V gene (reference sequence). The V and J ends lost 4 bases and 5 bases, in that order; junction bases with no gene match: 12. This CDR3 is CASSHRGGSTENIQYF. The CDR3 coding sequence is TGTGCCAGCAGCCACCGGGGCGGGAGCACGGAAAACATTCAGTACTTC.

The chain has TRBV10-3 and TRBJ1-5; 12 bases are shared with TRBD1. The CDR3 totals 16 residues. Losses at the gene ends were 6 bases for V and 6 bases for J; bases not matched to a gene: 9. Looked up from germline, CDR1 is ENHRY and CDR2 is SYGVKD. The CDR3 DNA follows: TGTGCCATCAGATCCGGGACAGGGGGCACGGGTCAGCCCCAGCATTTT. Translating it yields CAIRSGTGGTGQPQHF.

CDR3 sequence: CATSDPGTAYGYTF. The CDR3 nucleotides are TGTGCCACCAGTGACCCAGGGACAGCTTATGGCTACACCTTC. This chain connects TRBV24-1 to TRBJ1-2; 7 nucleotides align to TRBD1. Unmatched junction bases numbered 6, after V lost 4 bases and J lost 5 bases. Germline V gives CDR1 KGHDR, CDR2 SFDVKD. This CDR3 is built from 14 residues.

The chain has TRBV6-2 or TRBV6-3 and TRBJ2-7; no clear D gene. Germline loops: CDR1 MNHEY, CDR2 SVGEGT. This CDR3 has 13 amino acids. V gave up 7 bases and J gave up 2 bases, with 12 bases separating them. CDR3 nucleotide sequence: TGTGCCAGCAACCCCGCCGCGACCTACGAGCAGTACTTC. This encodes CASNPAATYEQYF.

This clone was observed a few times. The chain joins TRBV11-3 to TRBJ1-3; D gene uncertain. Germline CDR1 and CDR2: SGHNT and YENEEA. Trimming took off 1 base at V and 0 bases at J, with 7 bases between the two ends. The CDR3 spans 15 residues. The CDR3 region is CASSLVPFSGNTIYF. In DNA form, the CDR3 reads TGTGCCAGCAGCTTAGTACCCTTCTCTGGAAACACCATATATTTT. Together with reference TRBV11-3 and TRBJ1-3, the CDR3 gives the full variable domain: EAGVVQSPRYKIIEKKQPVAFWCNPISGHNTLYWYLQNLGQGPELLIRYENEEAVDDSQLPKDRFSAERLKGVDSTLKIQPAELGDSAVYLCASSLVPFSGNTIYFGEGSWLTVV.

The chain carries TRBV5-1 and TRBJ1-1; D is uncertain. The germline CDR1 and CDR2 sequences are SGHRS and YFSETQ. Trimming removed 0 bases at V and 1 base at J, with 7 bases between. This CDR3 has 14 amino acids. CDR3 bases: TGCGCCAGCAGCTTGGCACCACCGAACACTGAAGCTTTCTTT. Amino acids: CASSLAPPNTEAFF. The whole variable domain, remainder taken from reference TRBV5-1 and TRBJ1-1, is KAGVTQTPRYLIKTRGQQVTLSCSPISGHRSVSWYQQTPGQGLQFLFEYFSETQRNKGNFPGRFSGRQFSNSRSEMNVSTLELGDSALYLCASSLAPPNTEAFFGQGTRLTVV.

The chain carries TRBV28 and TRBJ2-7, with unresolved D. CDR1 is MDHEN and CDR2 is SYDVKM in the germline V gene. The CDR3 length is 13 residues. The V end lost 2 bases, the J end lost 3 bases, and 8 bases lay between the germline ends. The CDR3 DNA reads TGTGCCAGCAGTTTAGGCCAACTCTACGAGCAGTACTTC. It encodes CASSLGQLYEQYF.

The rearrangement links TRBV7-9 to TRBJ2-1, with 7 positions matching TRBD2. J gave up 4 bases and V 7 bases, and 22 bases lay outside the gene matches. There are 19 residues in the CDR3. Germline CDR1 is SEHNR and CDR2 is FQNEAQ (reference sequence). The CDR3 sequence: CASIASGGAGKSFYNEQFF. CDR3 bases: TGTGCCAGCATCGCCTCGGGGGGAGCTGGTAAAAGTTTTTACAATGAGCAGTTCTTC.

V and J are TRBV27 and TRBJ1-1, with TRBD1 as a possible D gene (5 bases). V was pared by 0 bases and J by 3 bases, with 8 bases between. The germline CDR1 and CDR2 sequences are MNHEY and SMNVEV (reference sequence). The CDR3 spans 14 residues. The CDR3 region is CASSLSTGYTEAFF. The CDR3 nucleotides are TGTGCCAGCAGTTTATCCACAGGTTACACTGAAGCTTTCTTT.